What follows are 12 T cell receptor delta chains derived from one specimen sequenced in a study of gamma-delta chains in newborns, infants, children. TCRdb processed the reads again with the CATT caller. The top ten clones hold over 10% of a sample with 6,000 or so delta-chain clones, more than 1.5% of them seen once. The material sequenced was blood. Receptor source: a child who was a newborn, infant or young child, either healthy, febrile or measles-vaccinated (not recorded which).

About this clone: TCRdb's listed protein matches a much larger clone and diverges from this DNA's translation at residue 4, likely through a read error; the protein shown comes from the DNA. This chain connects TRDV2 to TRDJ3, with TRDD3 matching over 7 bases. This CDR3 spans 18 amino acids. The germline V gene has CDR1 GEAIGNYY and CDR2 EKD. CDR3 DNA: TGTGCCTGTGGCACCTTACTGGGGAGCTCCTGGGACACCCGACAGATGTTTTTC. As protein: CACGTLLGSSWDTRQMFF.

This clone was seen a few times. For this DNA, TCRdb reports the protein of a much larger clone, which diverges at residue 16, most likely from a read error; the protein presented here is translated directly from the DNA. In DNA form, the CDR3 reads TGTGCCTGTGATCCGGTACTGGGGGATCCACTAGCTTTGACAGCACGACTCTTCTTT. Amino acid sequence: CACDPVLGDPLALTARLFF. The chain carries TRDV2 and TRDJ2; 10 bases line up with TRDD3. Germline lookup yields CDR1 GEAIGNYY and CDR2 EKD. This CDR3 region has 19 residues.

The sample holds a few counts of this clone. This rearrangement joins TRDV2 to TRDJ3, with D tentatively TRDD3 (6 bases). Per germline, CDR1 GEAIGNYY and CDR2 EKD. CDR3 size: 19 residues. The V end was cut by 1 base, the J end by 0 bases, with 15 bases between. DNA of the CDR3: TGTGCCTGTGACACGGCTGGGGCCCTTGTCTCCTGGGACACCCGACAGATGTTTTTC. Translated, it gives CACDTAGALVSWDTRQMFF.

This clone was detected a few times. It is likely a read error: a sequence one base away is far more abundant. Other nucleotide sequences from this sample produce the same CDR3. The chain joins TRDV2 to TRDJ3; 9 nucleotides align to TRDD3. The length of the CDR3 is 17 residues. Germline V gene lookup returns CDR1 GEAIGNYY and CDR2 EKD. DNA of the CDR3: TGTGCCTGTGACATACTGGGGGACTCCTGGGACACCCGGCAGATGTTTTTC. This encodes CACDILGDSWDTRQMFF.

Worth noting for this clone: TCRdb's protein, taken from a much larger clone, differs from this DNA's translation at residue 3, likely owing to a read error; the protein displayed comes from the DNA. This chain links TRDV2 with TRDJ3, with TRDD3 matching 11 bases. Germline CDR1 is GEAIGNYY and CDR2 is EKD. The CDR3 is made up of 18 amino acids. Written as DNA, the CDR3 is TGTGCCTGGGACAAAGTACTGGGGGATACCTGGGACACCCGACAGATGTTTTTC. Translating it yields CAWDKVLGDTWDTRQMFF.

On this clone: This DNA translates differently at residue 15 from the TCRdb protein, which is that of a much larger clone; a read error is likely, and the protein shown is the DNA's own translation. V gene TRDV2 combines with J gene TRDJ3; 10 bases align to TRDD3. From germline, CDR1 is GEAIGNYY and CDR2 EKD. This CDR3 spans 17 amino acids. CDR3 coding DNA: TGTGCCTGTGCCGAACTGGGGGATTCCTGGGACACCCGACAGGTGTTTTTC. Translation gives CACAELGDSWDTRQVFF.

This clone was recorded a few times. A far larger clone is a single base away, which makes a read error likely. This CDR3 is also generated by other DNA sequences in the sample. As DNA, the CDR3 is TGCGCCTGTGACACCCTGGGGGATAGGTCAGCACAACTCTTCTTT. As protein: CACDTLGDRSAQLFF. The genes are TRDV2 and TRDJ2, with 10 bases identical to TRDD3. CDR1 is GEAIGNYY and CDR2 is EKD in the germline V gene. CDR3 length equals 15 residues.

Points on this clone: TCRdb has a much larger clone's protein, which differs at residue 15 from the translation of this DNA, likely because of a read error; what is shown is the protein translated from the DNA. The chain couples TRDV2 to TRDJ3; the match to TRDD3 covers 12 bases. Germline V gene data show CDR1 as GEAIGNYY and CDR2 as EKD. The CDR3 extends over 20 amino acids. The CDR3 sequence: CACDATGGYRSSWDARQMFF. In nucleotides, the CDR3 is TGTGCCTGTGACGCTACTGGGGGATACAGGAGCTCCTGGGACGCCCGACAGATGTTTTTC.

This clone is judged medium-sized (0.01 to 0.1%). Other DNA sequences in this sample translate to the same CDR3. The gene calls are TRDV2 and TRDJ3; 11 bases match TRDD3. From germline, CDR1 is GEAIGNYY and CDR2 EKD. V shed 0 bases and J 0 bases; nucleotides not matched to a gene: 3. CDR3 length: 19 amino acids. CDR3 residues: CACDTWGIRSSWDTRQMFF. The CDR3 DNA is TGTGCCTGTGACACCTGGGGGATACGAAGCTCCTGGGACACCCGACAGATGTTTTTC.

A remark on this clone: A much more abundant neighbour one base away suggests this may be a read error. This rearrangement joins TRDV2 to TRDJ3, with D possibly matching TRDD3 (6 bases). Germline V CDR1 and CDR2: GEAIGNYY, EKD. The CDR3 has 17 amino acids. CDR3 region: CACDSTGSSWDTRQVFF. The DNA for the CDR3 is TGTGCCTGTGACAGTACTGGGAGCTCCTGGGACACCCGACAGGTGTTTTTC.

For this clone: With a much larger clone just one base away, this may be a read error. The chain employs TRDV2 and TRDJ2; D is unresolved. This CDR3 is built from 15 residues. Germline loops: CDR1 GEAIGNYY, CDR2 EKD. V was trimmed by 0 bases and J by 8 bases, leaving 15 bases between them. The CDR3 loop is CACDTVEEKGAQLFF. CDR3 coding DNA: TGTGCCTGTGACACCGTGGAGGAGAAAGGGGCACAACTCTTCTTT.

This clone is large in the sample. Other DNA sequences in this specimen translate into the identical CDR3. CDR3 protein: CACDTVGDLTAQLFF. As DNA, the CDR3 is TGTGCCTGTGACACCGTGGGGGACCTGACAGCACAACTCTTCTTT. The chain uses TRDV2 and TRDJ2, with 7 bases identical to TRDD3. V lost 0 bases to trimming and J lost 3 bases; unmatched junction nucleotides: 3. The CDR3 covers 15 residues. Germline V gene data show CDR1 as GEAIGNYY and CDR2 as EKD.